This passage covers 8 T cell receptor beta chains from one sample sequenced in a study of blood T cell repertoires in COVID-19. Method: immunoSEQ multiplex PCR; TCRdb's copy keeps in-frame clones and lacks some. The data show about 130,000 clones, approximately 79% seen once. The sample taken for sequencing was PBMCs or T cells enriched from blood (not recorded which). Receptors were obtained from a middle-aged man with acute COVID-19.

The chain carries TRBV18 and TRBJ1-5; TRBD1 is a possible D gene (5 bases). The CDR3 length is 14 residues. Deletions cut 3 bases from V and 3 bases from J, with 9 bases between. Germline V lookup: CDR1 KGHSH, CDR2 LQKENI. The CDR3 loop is CASSPGDSNQPQHF. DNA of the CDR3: TGTGCCAGCTCACCGGGGGACTCCAATCAGCCCCAGCATTTT. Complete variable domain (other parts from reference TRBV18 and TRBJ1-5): NAGVMQNPRHLVRRRGQEARLRCSPMKGHSHVYWYRQLPEEGLKFMVYLQKENIIDESGMPKERFSAEFPKEGPSILRIQQVVRGDSAAYFCASSPGDSNQPQHFGDGTRLSIL.

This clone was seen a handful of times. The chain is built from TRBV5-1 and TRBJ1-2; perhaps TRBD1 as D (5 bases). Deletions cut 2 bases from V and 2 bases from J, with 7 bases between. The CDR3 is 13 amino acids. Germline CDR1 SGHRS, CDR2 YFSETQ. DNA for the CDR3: TGCGCCAGCAGCTTACAGGAGAACTATGGCTACACCTTC. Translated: CASSLQENYGYTF.

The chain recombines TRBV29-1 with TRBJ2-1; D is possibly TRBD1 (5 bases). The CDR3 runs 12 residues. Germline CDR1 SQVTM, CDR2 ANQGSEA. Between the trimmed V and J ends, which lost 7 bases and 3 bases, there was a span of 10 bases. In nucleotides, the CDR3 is TGCAGCGGCCGACAGTTCTACAATGAGCAGTTCTTC. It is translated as CSGRQFYNEQFF.

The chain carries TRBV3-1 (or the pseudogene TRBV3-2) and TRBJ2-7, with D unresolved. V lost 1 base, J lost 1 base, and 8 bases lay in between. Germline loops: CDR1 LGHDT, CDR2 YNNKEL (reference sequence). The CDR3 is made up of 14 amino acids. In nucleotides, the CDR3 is TGTGCCAGCAGCCAAGCCGCCTATTCCTACGAGCAGTACTTC. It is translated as CASSQAAYSYEQYF.

The CDR3 nucleotides read TGTGCCAGCAGTGAAGTGCGTAGCAATCAGCCCCAGCATTTT. This translates into CASSEVRSNQPQHF. The genes are TRBV2 and TRBJ1-5; D uncertain. CDR3 length: 14 residues. Germline loops: CDR1 SNHLY, CDR2 FYNNEI. V lost 1 base to trimming and J lost 0 bases, with 4 bases between them. The full variable domain, its missing parts supplied by reference TRBV2 and TRBJ1-5, is EPEVTQTPSHQVTQMGQEVILRCVPISNHLYFYWYRQILGQKVEFLVSFYNNEISEKSEIFDDQFSVERPDGSNFTLKIRSTKLEDSAMYFCASSEVRSNQPQHFGDGTRLSIL.

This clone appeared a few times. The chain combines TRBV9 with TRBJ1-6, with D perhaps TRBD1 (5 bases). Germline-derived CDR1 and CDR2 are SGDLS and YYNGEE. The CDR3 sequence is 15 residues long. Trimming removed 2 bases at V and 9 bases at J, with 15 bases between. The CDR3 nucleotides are TGTGCCAGCAGCGTCACAGGTCAGGTCGCTTCACCCCTCCACTTT. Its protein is CASSVTGQVASPLHF.

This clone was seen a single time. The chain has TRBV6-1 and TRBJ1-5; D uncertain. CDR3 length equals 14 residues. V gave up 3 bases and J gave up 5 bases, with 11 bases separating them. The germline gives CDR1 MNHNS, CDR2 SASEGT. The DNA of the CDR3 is TGTGCCAGCAGTGAGAAAGCGAGGGATCAGCCCCAGCATTTT. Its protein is CASSEKARDQPQHF.

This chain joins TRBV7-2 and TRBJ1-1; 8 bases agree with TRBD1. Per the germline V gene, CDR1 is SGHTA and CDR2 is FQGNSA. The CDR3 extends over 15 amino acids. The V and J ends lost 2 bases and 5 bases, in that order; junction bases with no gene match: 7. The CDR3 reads CASSLRVGQGTEAFF. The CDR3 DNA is TGTGCCAGCAGCTTAAGGGTCGGACAGGGTACTGAAGCTTTCTTT. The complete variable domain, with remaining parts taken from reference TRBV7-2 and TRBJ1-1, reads GAGVSQSPSNKVTEKGKDVELRCDPISGHTALYWYRQSLGQGLEFLIYFQGNSAPDKSGLPSDRFSAERTGGSVSTLTIQRTQQEDSAVYLCASSLRVGQGTEAFFGQGTRLTVV.